Detailed here is one T cell receptor (beta chain). What it binds is not known. Using its own MiXCR run on the RACE reads, TCRdb lists one record per CDR3 protein. The table records about 52,000 distinct CDR3 sequences, around a tenth of them present only once. The data are from a study of human T cells and chemical hapten exposure. The germline CDR1 and CDR2 sequences are PRHDT and FYEKMQ (reference sequence). V lost 3 bases and J lost 1, with 14 bases in between. The CDR3 runs 16 residues. Time point specified: pre-sensitization, week 0. Regarding treatment: therapeutic diphenylcyclopropenone sensitization with weekly scalp DPC. It was from unfractionated whole blood that total RNA was extracted. Study-level findings and limits: With regard to DPC sensitization, TCRs above 1 in 1000 frequency did not change. Controls formed significantly fewer large CDR3 similarity clusters than expanded TCRs did.

Specimen: whole blood, collected in connection with sensitization to the hapten diphenylcyclopropenone (DPC). The rearrangement links TRBV13 to TRBJ2-3; tentatively, D is TRBD1 (5 bases). This sequence originates from a woman aged 25 to 39 with alopecia areata. Some clones in this sample may be carry-over from other donors' samples. Here the CDR3 reads CASSFWTRTGTDTQYF. The CDR3 DNA follows: TGTGCCAGCAGCTTCTGGACACGAACGGGCACAGATACGCAGTATTTT.